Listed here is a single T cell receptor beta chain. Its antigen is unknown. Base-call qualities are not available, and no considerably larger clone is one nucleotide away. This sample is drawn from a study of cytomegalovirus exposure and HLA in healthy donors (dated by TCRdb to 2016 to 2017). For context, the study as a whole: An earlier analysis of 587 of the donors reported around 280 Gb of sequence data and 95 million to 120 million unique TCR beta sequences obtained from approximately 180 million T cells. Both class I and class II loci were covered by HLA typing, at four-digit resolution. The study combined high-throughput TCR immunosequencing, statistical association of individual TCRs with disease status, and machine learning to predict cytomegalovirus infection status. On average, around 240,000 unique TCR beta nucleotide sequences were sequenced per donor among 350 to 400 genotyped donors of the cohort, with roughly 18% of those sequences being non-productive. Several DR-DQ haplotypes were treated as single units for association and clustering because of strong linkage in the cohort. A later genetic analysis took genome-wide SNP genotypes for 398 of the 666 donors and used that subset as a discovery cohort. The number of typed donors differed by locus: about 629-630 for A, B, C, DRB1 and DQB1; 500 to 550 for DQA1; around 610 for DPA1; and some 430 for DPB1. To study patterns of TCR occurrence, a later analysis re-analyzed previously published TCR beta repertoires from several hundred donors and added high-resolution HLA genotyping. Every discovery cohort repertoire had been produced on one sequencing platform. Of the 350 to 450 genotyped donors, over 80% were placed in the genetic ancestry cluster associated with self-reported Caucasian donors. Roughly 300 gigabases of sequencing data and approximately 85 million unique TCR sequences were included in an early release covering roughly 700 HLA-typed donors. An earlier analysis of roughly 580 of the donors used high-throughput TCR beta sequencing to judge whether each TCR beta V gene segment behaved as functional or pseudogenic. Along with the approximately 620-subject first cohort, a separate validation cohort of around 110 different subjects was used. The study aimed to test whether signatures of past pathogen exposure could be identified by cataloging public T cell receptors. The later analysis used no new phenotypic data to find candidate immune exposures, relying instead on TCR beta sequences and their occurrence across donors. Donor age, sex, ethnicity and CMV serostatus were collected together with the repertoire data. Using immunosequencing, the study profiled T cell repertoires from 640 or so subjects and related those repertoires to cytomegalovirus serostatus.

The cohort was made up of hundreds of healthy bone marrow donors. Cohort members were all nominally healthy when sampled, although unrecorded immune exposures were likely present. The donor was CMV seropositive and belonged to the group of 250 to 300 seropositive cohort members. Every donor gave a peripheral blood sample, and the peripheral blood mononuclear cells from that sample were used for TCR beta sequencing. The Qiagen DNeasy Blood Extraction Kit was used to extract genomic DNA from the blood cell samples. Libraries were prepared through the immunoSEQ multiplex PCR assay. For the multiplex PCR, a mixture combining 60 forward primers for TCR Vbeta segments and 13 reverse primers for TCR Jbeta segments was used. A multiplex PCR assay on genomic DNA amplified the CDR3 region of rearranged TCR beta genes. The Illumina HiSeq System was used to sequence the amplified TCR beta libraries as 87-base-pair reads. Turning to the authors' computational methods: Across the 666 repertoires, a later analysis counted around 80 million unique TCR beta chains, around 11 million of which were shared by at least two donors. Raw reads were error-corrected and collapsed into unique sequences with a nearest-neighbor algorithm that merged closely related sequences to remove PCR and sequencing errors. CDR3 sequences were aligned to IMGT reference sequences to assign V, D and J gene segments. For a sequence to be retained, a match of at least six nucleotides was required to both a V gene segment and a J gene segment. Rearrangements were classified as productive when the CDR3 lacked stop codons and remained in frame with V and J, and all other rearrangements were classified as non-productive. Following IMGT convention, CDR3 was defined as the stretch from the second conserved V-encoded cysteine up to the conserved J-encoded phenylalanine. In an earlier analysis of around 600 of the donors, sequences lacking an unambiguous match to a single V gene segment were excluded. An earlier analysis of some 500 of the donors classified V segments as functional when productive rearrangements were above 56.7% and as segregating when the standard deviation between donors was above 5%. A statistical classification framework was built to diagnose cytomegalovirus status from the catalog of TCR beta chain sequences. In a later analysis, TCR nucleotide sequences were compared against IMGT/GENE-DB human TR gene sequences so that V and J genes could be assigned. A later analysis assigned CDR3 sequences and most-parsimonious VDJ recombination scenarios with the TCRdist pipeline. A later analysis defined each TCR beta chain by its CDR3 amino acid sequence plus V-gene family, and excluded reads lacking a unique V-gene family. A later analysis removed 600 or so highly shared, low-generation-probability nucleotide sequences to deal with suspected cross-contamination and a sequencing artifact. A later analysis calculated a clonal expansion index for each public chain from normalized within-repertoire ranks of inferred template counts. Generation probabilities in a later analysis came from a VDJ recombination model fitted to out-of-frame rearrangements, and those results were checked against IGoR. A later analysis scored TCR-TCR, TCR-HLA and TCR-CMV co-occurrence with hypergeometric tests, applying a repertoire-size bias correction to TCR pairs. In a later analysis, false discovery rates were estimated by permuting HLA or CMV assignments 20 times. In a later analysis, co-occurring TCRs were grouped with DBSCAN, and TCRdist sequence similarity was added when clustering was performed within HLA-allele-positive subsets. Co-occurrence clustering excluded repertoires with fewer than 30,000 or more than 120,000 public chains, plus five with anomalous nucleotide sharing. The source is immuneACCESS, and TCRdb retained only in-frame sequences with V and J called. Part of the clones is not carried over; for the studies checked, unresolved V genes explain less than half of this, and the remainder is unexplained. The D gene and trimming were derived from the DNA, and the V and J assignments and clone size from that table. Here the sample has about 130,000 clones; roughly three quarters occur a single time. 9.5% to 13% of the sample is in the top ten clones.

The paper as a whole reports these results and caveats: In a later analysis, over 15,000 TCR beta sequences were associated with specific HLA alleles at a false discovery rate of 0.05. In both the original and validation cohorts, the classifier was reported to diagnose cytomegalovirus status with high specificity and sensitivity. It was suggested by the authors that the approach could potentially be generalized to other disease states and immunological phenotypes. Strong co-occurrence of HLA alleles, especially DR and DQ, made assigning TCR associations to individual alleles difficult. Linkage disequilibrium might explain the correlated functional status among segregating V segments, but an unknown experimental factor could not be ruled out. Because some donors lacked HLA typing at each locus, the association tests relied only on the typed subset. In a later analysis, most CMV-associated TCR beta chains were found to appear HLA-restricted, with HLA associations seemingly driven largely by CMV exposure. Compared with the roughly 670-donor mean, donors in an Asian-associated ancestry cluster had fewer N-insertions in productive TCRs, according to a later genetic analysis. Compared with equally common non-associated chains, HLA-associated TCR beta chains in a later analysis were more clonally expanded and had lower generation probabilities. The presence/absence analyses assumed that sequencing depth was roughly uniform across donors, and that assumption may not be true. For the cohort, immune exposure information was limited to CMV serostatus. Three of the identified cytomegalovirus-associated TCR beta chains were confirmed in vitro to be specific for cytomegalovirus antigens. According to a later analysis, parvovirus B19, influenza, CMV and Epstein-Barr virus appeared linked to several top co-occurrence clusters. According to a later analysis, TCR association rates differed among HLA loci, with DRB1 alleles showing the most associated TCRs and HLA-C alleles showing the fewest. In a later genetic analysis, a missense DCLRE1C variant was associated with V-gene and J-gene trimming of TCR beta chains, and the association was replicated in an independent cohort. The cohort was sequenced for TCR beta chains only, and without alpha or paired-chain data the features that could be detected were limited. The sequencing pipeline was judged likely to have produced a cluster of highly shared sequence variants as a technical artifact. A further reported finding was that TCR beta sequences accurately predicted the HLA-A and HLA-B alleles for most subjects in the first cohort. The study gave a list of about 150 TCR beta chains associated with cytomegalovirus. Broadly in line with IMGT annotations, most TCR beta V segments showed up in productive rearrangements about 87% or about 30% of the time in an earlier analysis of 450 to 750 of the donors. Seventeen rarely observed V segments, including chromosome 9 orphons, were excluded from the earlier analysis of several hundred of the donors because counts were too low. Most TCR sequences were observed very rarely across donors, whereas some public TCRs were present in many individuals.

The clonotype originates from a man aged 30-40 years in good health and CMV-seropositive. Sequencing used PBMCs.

The CDR3 reads CASRGQGKVSNQPQHF. The nucleotide sequence is TGTGCCAGCAGAGGACAGGGTAAAGTTAGCAATCAGCCCCAGCATTTT. The sequence joins TRBV2 to TRBJ1-5; 8 central nucleotides agree with TRBD1. V is pruned by 6 bases and J by 0 bases, leaving 7 bases of the junction without a gene match. The CDR3 runs 16 amino acids, cysteine and phenylalanine included. Only the CDR3 region is kept as DNA, spanning 48 bases read in frame from base 1. The CDR1 and CDR2 encoded by the germline V gene are SNHLY and FYNNEI.